Below are 21 T cell receptor beta chains sequenced from a single sample in a study of cytomegalovirus exposure and HLA in healthy donors. Researchers ran the PCR with 60 Vbeta and 13 Jbeta primers. TCRdb's copy holds only in-frame clones and misses some; the assay was immunoSEQ multiplex PCR. The sample shows 95,000 to 120,000 clones, around 73% of them seen only once. Material for sequencing was PBMCs. The receptors originated from a woman under 40 in good health and CMV-seropositive.

The rearrangement uses TRBV6-6 and TRBJ2-1, with D possibly being TRBD1 (6 bases). The length of the CDR3 is 15 residues. CDR1 is MNHNY and CDR2 is SVGAGI in the germline V gene (reference sequence). V gave up 1 base and J gave up 0 bases, with 7 bases separating them. CDR3 in DNA: TGTGCCAGCAGTTACTTCAGGGGCTCCTACAATGAGCAGTTCTTC. It specifies CASSYFRGSYNEQFF.

This clone was counted a few times. The chain employs TRBV2 and TRBJ1-5; 10 bases map to TRBD1. V shed 5 bases and J 8 bases; nucleotides not matched to a gene: 6. The CDR3 has 14 amino acids. Germline CDR1 SNHLY, CDR2 FYNNEI. The CDR3 bases are TGTGCCAGCAGTCGACAGGGGGCGGAGGAGCCCCAGCATTTT. Translating it yields CASSRQGAEEPQHF.

The CDR3 protein is CASSSSGGVDEQFF. The CDR3 coding sequence is TGTGCCAGCAGCTCGTCGGGTGGAGTGGATGAGCAGTTCTTC. The chain combines TRBV7-2 with TRBJ2-1; no definite D call. The germline V and J ends were trimmed by 4 bases and 8 bases, with 15 bases remaining between them. Germline CDR1 is SGHTA and CDR2 is FQGNSA. The CDR3 is 14 amino acids.

V gene TRBV30 combines with J gene TRBJ2-3; D gene unclear. Per germline, CDR1 GTSNPN and CDR2 SVGIG (reference sequence). V was cut by 3 bases and J by 6 bases, with 16 bases left in between. The CDR3 has 14 amino acids. The CDR3 sequence is CAWSRQSRLDTQYF. The CDR3 nucleotides read TGTGCCTGGAGCCGACAATCGAGATTGGATACGCAGTATTTT.

Turning to this clone: A read error may produce the germline difference seen at one junction end. The chain has TRBV7-9 and TRBJ2-1; TRBD2 matches at 10 bases. Germline-derived CDR1 and CDR2 are SEHNR and FQNEAQ (reference sequence). The CDR3 has 15 residues. The CDR3 region has the DNA TGTTCCAGCAGCTTTAGGACTAGCGGATTCAATGAGCAGTTCTTC. Encoded protein: CSSSFRTSGFNEQFF.

This chain links TRBV10-3 with TRBJ2-3; 10 nucleotides agree with TRBD2. The germline V gene encodes CDR1 ENHRY and CDR2 SYGVKD. Unmatched junction bases numbered 10, after V lost 3 bases and J lost 4 bases. CDR3 size: 17 residues. The CDR3: CAISEPPSGSRPDTQYF. In DNA, the CDR3 is TGTGCCATCAGTGAACCGCCTAGCGGGAGTCGCCCAGATACGCAGTATTTT.

The V call is TRBV11-3, the J call TRBJ1-5, with a possible D match to TRBD1 (6 bases). The length of the CDR3 is 15 residues. V gave up 4 bases and J gave up 2 bases, with 12 bases separating them. Germline loops: CDR1 SGHNT, CDR2 YENEEA. The CDR3 region is CASSSGQFGNQPQHF. The DNA for the CDR3 is TGTGCCAGCAGCTCCGGACAGTTTGGCAATCAGCCCCAGCATTTT.

This clone has a handful of counts. V is TRBV6-4 and J is TRBJ2-3, with 9 bases identical to TRBD2. The length of the CDR3 is 14 residues. J lost 1 base, V lost 4 bases, and 0 bases had no gene match. In germline, CDR1 is MRHNA, CDR2 SNTAGT. The CDR3 spells CASSVAGGTDTQYF. The CDR3 DNA reads as TGTGCCAGCAGTGTAGCGGGGGGCACAGATACGCAGTATTTT.

There are a few counts of this clone. The chain employs TRBV5-1 and TRBJ1-1; 11 nucleotides align to TRBD1. With 6 bases clipped from V and 0 bases from J, the junction kept 13 bases outside the gene matches. The CDR3 consists of 18 residues. CDR1 and CDR2 from the germline V gene are SGHRS and YFSETQ. The CDR3 nucleotides are TGCGCCAGCACCCCATCGGACAGGGGGCTTTCAATGAACACTGAAGCTTTCTTT. This codes for CASTPSDRGLSMNTEAFF.

V is TRBV7-9 and J is TRBJ2-7; maybe TRBD1 (5 bases). The CDR3 covers 13 residues. The germline gives CDR1 SEHNR, CDR2 FQNEAQ (reference sequence). Trimming shortened V by 3 bases and J by 5 bases, and 11 bases separated the two germline ends. For the CDR3, the DNA is TGTGCCAGCAGCTTGACAGAAAAAAACGAGCAGTACTTC. Its protein product is CASSLTEKNEQYF.

The CDR3 DNA reads TGCAGCGCCCACCGGGGAGGGTCCGACTATGGCTACACCTTC. Translating it yields CSAHRGGSDYGYTF. This rearrangement joins TRBV29-1 to TRBJ1-2; no definite D call. CDR3 length equals 14 residues. Trimming removed 7 bases at V and 3 bases at J, with 18 bases between. Looked up from germline, CDR1 is SQVTM and CDR2 is ANQGSEA.

The chain combines TRBV5-4 with TRBJ2-1; TRBD1 aligns across 12 bases. Losses at the gene ends were 0 bases for V and 8 bases for J; bases not matched to a gene: 6. CDR3 size: 16 residues. The V gene's germline CDR1 is SGHNT and CDR2 YYREEE (reference sequence). The CDR3 DNA sequence: TGTGCCAGCAGCTTGGGTGGGACAGGGGGCTTAGATGAGCAGTTCTTC. This encodes CASSLGGTGGLDEQFF. Combining the CDR3 with reference TRBV5-4 and TRBJ2-1 gives the whole variable domain ETGVTQSPTHLIKTRGQQVTLRCSSQSGHNTVSWYQQALGQGPQFIFQYYREEENGRGNFPPRFSGLQFPNYSSELNVNALELDDSALYLCASSLGGTGGLDEQFFGPGTRLTVL.

Only one count was recorded for this clone. Germline is not matched at one junction end, which may reflect a read error. The V gene is TRBV7-9, the J gene TRBJ1-2; 7 nucleotides line up with TRBD1. CDR1 and CDR2 (germline): SEHNR, FQNEAQ (reference sequence). CDR3 size: 12 residues. The CDR3 reads CSSSLDRVGYTF. The CDR3 coding sequence is TGTTCCAGCAGCTTAGACAGGGTTGGCTACACCTTC.

The chain is built from TRBV28 and TRBJ2-4; 8 bases align to TRBD1. Germline V CDR1 and CDR2: MDHEN, SYDVKM. V lost 3 bases and J lost 8; bases outside the gene matches: 6. The CDR3 totals 14 residues. CDR3 coding DNA: TGTGCCAGCAGTTTTCTGACAGGGGAACACATTCAGTACTTC. Residues: CASSFLTGEHIQYF.

The V call is TRBV29-1, the J call TRBJ2-7; TRBD1 might be the D (5 bases). Germline CDR1 and CDR2: SQVTM and ANQGSEA. The CDR3 length is 12 residues. Trimming stripped 5 bases from V and 7 bases from J, with 15 bases between. The CDR3 coding sequence is TGCAGCGTTACAGGAATCTCCTGGGAGCAGTACTTC. It translates to CSVTGISWEQYF.

This rearrangement joins TRBV6-5 to TRBJ2-7, with TRBD1 matching over 9 bases. Germline CDR1 is MNHEY and CDR2 is SVGAGI. V gave up 6 bases and J gave up 0 bases; unmatched junction bases: 6. CDR3 length: 15 amino acids. CDR3 DNA: TGTGCCAGCAGGCCTACAGGGGGCAGCTCCTACGAGCAGTACTTC. It yields the protein CASRPTGGSSYEQYF.

V usage is TRBV2 and J usage is TRBJ2-5; 8 bases line up with TRBD2. Germline V gene sequence: CDR1 SNHLY, CDR2 FYNNEI. The V segment lost 4 bases and the J segment 13 bases; nucleotides outside the gene matches: 11. The CDR3 consists of 13 residues. The CDR3 spells CASSGISGSQVYF. CDR3 DNA sequence: TGTGCCAGCAGTGGAATCAGCGGGAGTCAGGTGTACTTC.

The V and J genes are TRBV5-4 and TRBJ2-7; the match to TRBD1 covers 10 bases. V gave up 4 bases and J gave up 5 bases; unmatched junction bases: 15. CDR1 is SGHNT and CDR2 is YYREEE in the germline V gene (reference sequence). The CDR3 has 17 residues. CDR3 amino acids: CASSDKLRDRGFDEQYF. Written as DNA, the CDR3 is TGTGCCAGCAGCGATAAACTCCGGGACAGGGGCTTCGACGAGCAGTACTTC. The full variable domain, in which reference TRBV5-4 and TRBJ2-7 provide the parts outside the CDR3, is ETGVTQSPTHLIKTRGQQVTLRCSSQSGHNTVSWYQQALGQGPQFIFQYYREEENGRGNFPPRFSGLQFPNYSSELNVNALELDDSALYLCASSDKLRDRGFDEQYFGPGTRLTVT.

The chain couples TRBV6-1 to TRBJ1-1; D remains unclear. Per germline, CDR1 MNHNS and CDR2 SASEGT. This CDR3 contains 11 residues. Trimming took 7 bases from V and 3 from J, leaving 6 bases between them. The CDR3 coding sequence is TGTGCCAGCATCCAGTACACTGAAGCTTTCTTT. It is translated as CASIQYTEAFF.

Only a few counts were recorded for this clone. The chain employs TRBV15 and TRBJ2-5; D may be TRBD2 (7 bases). V was cut by 2 bases and J by 4 bases, with 20 bases left in between. CDR1 and CDR2 (germline): LNHNV, YYDKDF (reference sequence). There are 17 residues in the CDR3. The CDR3 reads CATSRPGGGGKGETQYF. The CDR3 nucleotides are TGTGCCACCAGCAGACCCGGGGGAGGGGGTAAAGGAGAGACCCAGTACTTC. The complete variable domain, with remaining parts taken from reference TRBV15 and TRBJ2-5, reads DAMVIQNPRYQVTQFGKPVTLSCSQTLNHNVMYWYQQKSSQAPKLLFHYYDKDFNNEADTPDNFQSRRPNTSFCFLDIRSPGLGDTAMYLCATSRPGGGGKGETQYFGPGTRLLVL.

The rearrangement uses TRBV27 and TRBJ1-5, with TRBD1 matching over 9 bases. The CDR3 is 17 residues long. The ends lost 6 bases at V and 0 bases at J; junction bases unmatched: 9. Germline-derived CDR1 and CDR2 are MNHEY and SMNVEV (reference sequence). Here the CDR3 DNA reads TGTGCCAGCAGAAAGGGGACAGGGTCACCTAGCAATCAGCCCCAGCATTTT. This codes for CASRKGTGSPSNQPQHF.